A selection of T cell receptor beta chains follows, all from one sample in a study of blood T cells in healthy people across ages. TCRdb passed the 5' RACE reads through MiXCR, listing each CDR3 protein once. This table has nearly 800,000 distinct CDR3 sequences, roughly 25% appearing once. These data were also filed under a second study, of T cells of mothers and their children.

Sequenced sample: blood. These receptors all come from a boy aged 5 to 17 in good health. The CDR3 runs from the conserved cysteine through the conserved F or W. Fields, in order: D gene, clone size, J gene, V gene, CDR3 protein, CDR3 DNA. D genes are given only for firm matches. Only part of the rows carry a size: once, few, many, or a class if the clone is expanded.

NA,NA,TRBJ2-1,TRBV15,CATSIRGDNEQFF,TGTGCCACCAGCATCCGGGGTGACAATGAGCAGTTCTTC
TRBD1,NA,TRBJ2-7,TRBV28,CASSLEGALSYEQYF,TGTGCCAGCAGTTTAGAGGGGGCTTTATCCTACGAGCAGTACTTC
TRBD2,NA,TRBJ2-7,TRBV7-2,CASTLGLAGDYEQYF,TGTGCCAGCACCCTTGGACTAGCGGGGGACTACGAGCAGTACTTC
NA,NA,TRBJ1-2,TRBV20-1,CSADETANYGYTF,TGCAGTGCTGACGAGACAGCAAACTATGGCTACACCTTC
TRBD2,NA,TRBJ2-2,TRBV28,CASSSGTRTSGELFF,TGTGCCAGCTCTTCTGGGACTAGAACTTCCGGGGAGCTGTTTTTT
TRBD1,few,TRBJ1-1,TRBV6-2/TRBV6-3,CASRDRTYTEAFF,TGTGCCAGCAGGGACAGGACTTACACTGAAGCTTTCTTT
NA,NA,TRBJ2-1,TRBV7-9,CASSLGSFEQFF,TGTGCCAGCAGCTTAGGATCGTTTGAGCAGTTCTTC
NA,NA,TRBJ2-7,TRBV11-2,CASSTTGLTYEQYF,TGTGCCAGCAGCACAACCGGGCTTACCTACGAGCAGTACTTC
TRBD2,few,TRBJ2-1,TRBV28,CASSSPGLGPNEQFF,TGTGCCAGCAGTTCCCCTGGACTAGGGCCCAATGAGCAGTTCTTC
NA,NA,TRBJ2-7,TRBV28,CASSSGGADPYEQYF,TGTGCCAGCAGTTCGGGGGGCGCGGATCCGTACGAGCAGTACTTC
NA,few,TRBJ2-7,TRBV20-1,CSARAWRGAPYEQYF,TGCAGTGCTAGAGCTTGGAGGGGAGCCCCCTACGAGCAGTACTTC
NA,NA,TRBJ1-3,TRBV7-9,CASSSAGSGNTIYF,TGTGCCAGCAGCTCTGCGGGATCTGGAAACACCATATATTTT
TRBD2,NA,TRBJ2-5,TRBV15,CATSRWGLAGSSETQYF,TGTGCCACCAGCAGATGGGGTCTAGCGGGATCTTCGGAGACCCAGTACTTC
TRBD2,NA,TRBJ2-4,TRBV9,CASSPGGGWQNIQYF,TGTGCCAGCAGCCCTGGGGGGGGATGGCAAAACATTCAGTACTTC
TRBD2,NA,TRBJ2-3,TRBV4-3,CASSQVSSGRATDTQYF,TGCGCCAGCAGCCAAGTTTCCAGCGGGAGGGCAACAGATACGCAGTATTTT
NA,few,TRBJ1-4,TRBV6-2/TRBV6-3,CASSYNAGKLFF,TGTGCCAGCAGTTACAACGCCGGAAAACTGTTTTTT
TRBD1,NA,TRBJ2-7,TRBV12-3/TRBV12-4,CASNQDRGEQYF,TGTGCCAGCAACCAAGACAGGGGCGAGCAGTACTTC
TRBD2,NA,TRBJ2-3,TRBV6-1,CASSEFAAGGSTDTQYF,TGTGCCAGCAGTGAATTTGCAGCGGGAGGGAGCACAGATACGCAGTATTTT
NA,NA,TRBJ2-5,TRBV7-2,CASSFRQSQETQYF,TGTGCCAGCAGCTTTCGACAGAGCCAAGAGACCCAGTACTTC
TRBD1,NA,TRBJ2-1,TRBV7-8,CASSSTKGTDGFF,TGTGCCAGCAGCTCCACTAAGGGGACAGATGGGTTCTTC
TRBD2,NA,TRBJ2-7,TRBV10-3,CAIRVAGSYEQYF,TGTGCCATCAGGGTAGCGGGTAGCTACGAGCAGTACTTC
NA,few,TRBJ2-7,TRBV4-3,CASSQARTHEQYF,TGCGCCAGCAGCCAGGCCCGGACCCACGAGCAGTACTTC
TRBD1,NA,TRBJ2-7,TRBV14,CASSLMDRGEQYF,TGTGCCAGCAGCCTGATGGACAGGGGGGAGCAGTACTTC
NA,few,TRBJ2-5,TRBV29-1,CSVDHRGGETQYF,TGCAGCGTTGATCACAGGGGAGGAGAGACCCAGTACTTC
TRBD1,few,TRBJ1-1,TRBV9,CASSPGQGVPEAFF,TGTGCCAGCAGCCCGGGACAGGGGGTTCCTGAAGCTTTCTTT
TRBD1,few,TRBJ1-6,TRBV27,CASSLTGDSPLHF,TGTGCCAGCAGTTTGACAGGGGATTCACCCCTCCACTTT
TRBD1,few,TRBJ1-2,TRBV20-1,CSARRGDRVDYGYTF,TGCAGTGCTCGCAGGGGAGACAGGGTAGACTATGGCTACACCTTC
TRBD2,few,TRBJ2-7,TRBV4-2,CASSQEEGLAGYEQYF,TGTGCCAGCAGCCAAGAAGAAGGACTAGCGGGGTACGAGCAGTACTTC
NA,few,TRBJ2-7,TRBV19,CASSTDTYEQYF,TGTGCCAGTAGTACCGACACCTACGAGCAGTACTTC
TRBD2,few,TRBJ2-3,TRBV7-8,CASSLAQLAGGRDTQYF,TGTGCCAGCAGCTTAGCCCAACTAGCGGGAGGGAGGGATACGCAGTATTTT
TRBD2,NA,TRBJ2-7,TRBV7-2,CASSLVWASGLGEQYF,TGTGCCAGCAGCTTAGTTTGGGCTAGCGGCCTGGGGGAGCAGTACTTC
NA,many,TRBJ1-5,TRBV7-3,CASSLQGGQPQHF,TGTGCCAGCAGCCTACAGGGAGGCCAGCCCCAGCATTTT
TRBD2,few,TRBJ2-1,TRBV9,CASSVLGSGGANEQFF,TGTGCCAGCAGCGTATTGGGTAGCGGGGGGGCCAATGAGCAGTTCTTC
NA,few,TRBJ2-5,TRBV24-1,CATEDTDFQETQYF,TGTGCCACCGAGGACACCGACTTCCAAGAGACCCAGTACTTC
TRBD2,NA,TRBJ2-1,TRBV2,CASSYLAGGIYEQFF,TGTGCCAGCAGTTACCTAGCGGGAGGTATCTATGAGCAGTTCTTC
NA,once,TRBJ2-3,TRBV7-6,CASSDQGDTQYF,TGTGCCAGCAGCGACCAGGGGGATACGCAGTATTTT
TRBD2,few,TRBJ2-5,TRBV9,CASSVATRGNQETQYF,TGTGCCAGCAGCGTGGCCACGCGGGGGAACCAAGAGACCCAGTACTTC
NA,NA,TRBJ1-5,TRBV12-3/TRBV12-4,CASSEQYSNQPQHF,TGTGCCAGCAGCGAACAATATAGCAATCAGCCCCAGCATTTT
NA,NA,TRBJ2-1,TRBV29-1,CSVVRGARGEQFF,TGCAGCGTTGTTCGGGGGGCGCGTGGTGAGCAGTTCTTC
TRBD1,few,TRBJ2-6,TRBV5-1,CASSSTGPGANVLTF,TGCGCCAGCAGCTCGACAGGGCCCGGGGCCAACGTCCTGACTTTC
NA,few,TRBJ2-1,TRBV7-3,CASSLTGVNNEQFF,TGTGCCAGCAGCTTAACGGGGGTGAACAATGAGCAGTTCTTC
NA,NA,TRBJ2-7,TRBV3-1,CASSLQATEQYF,TGTGCCAGCAGCCTGCAGGCGACCGAGCAGTACTTC
NA,few,TRBJ1-1,TRBV20-1,CSARTDREAFF,TGCAGTGCTAGAACCGACAGAGAAGCTTTCTTT
NA,NA,TRBJ1-4,TRBV7-3,CASSLGYGEKLFF,TGTGCCAGCAGTTTAGGGTACGGTGAAAAACTGTTTTTT
TRBD2,few,TRBJ2-5,TRBV19,CASSIGGTSVKTQYF,TGTGCCAGTAGTATCGGCGGGACTAGCGTGAAGACCCAGTACTTC
TRBD1,NA,TRBJ2-5,TRBV7-9,CASRPTGGYTQETQYF,TGTGCCAGCAGACCTACAGGGGGCTATACCCAAGAGACCCAGTACTTC
NA,NA,TRBJ2-3,TRBV29-1,CSVLIWWDTQYF,TGCAGCGTTCTAATATGGTGGGATACGCAGTATTTT
NA,NA,TRBJ2-1,TRBV25-1,CASSRLSGDEQFF,TGTGCCAGCAGTCGACTTAGTGGCGATGAGCAGTTCTTC
NA,NA,TRBJ2-3,TRBV3-1,CASSQAGYLTDTQYF,TGTGCCAGCAGCCAAGCGGGGTACCTCACAGATACGCAGTATTTT
NA,few,TRBJ2-7,TRBV29-1,CSVLLWGLGYEQYF,TGCAGCGTCCTCCTATGGGGGTTGGGCTACGAGCAGTACTTC
NA,NA,TRBJ1-4,TRBV29-1,CSVTSGSTNEKLFF,TGCAGCGTGACCTCGGGGTCAACTAATGAAAAACTGTTTTTT
NA,few,TRBJ1-4,TRBV29-1,CSVARPSFTATNEKLFF,TGCAGCGTTGCGAGGCCGTCCTTCACGGCAACTAATGAAAAACTGTTTTTT
NA,few,TRBJ1-2,TRBV30,CAWDSGNYGYTF,TGTGCCTGGGACAGCGGTAACTATGGCTACACCTTC